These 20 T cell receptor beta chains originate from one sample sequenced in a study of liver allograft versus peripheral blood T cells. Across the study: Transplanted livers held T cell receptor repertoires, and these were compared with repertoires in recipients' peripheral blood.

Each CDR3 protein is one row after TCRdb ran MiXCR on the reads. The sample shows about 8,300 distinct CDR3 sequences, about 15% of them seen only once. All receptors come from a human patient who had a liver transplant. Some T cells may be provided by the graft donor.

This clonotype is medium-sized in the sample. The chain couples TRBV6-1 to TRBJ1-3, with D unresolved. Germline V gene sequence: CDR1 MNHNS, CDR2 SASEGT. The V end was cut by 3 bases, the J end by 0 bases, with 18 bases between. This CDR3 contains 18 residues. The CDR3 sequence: CASSEARVGHFSGNTIYF. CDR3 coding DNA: TGTGCCAGCAGTGAGGCCCGTGTAGGGCATTTCTCTGGAAACACCATATATTTT.

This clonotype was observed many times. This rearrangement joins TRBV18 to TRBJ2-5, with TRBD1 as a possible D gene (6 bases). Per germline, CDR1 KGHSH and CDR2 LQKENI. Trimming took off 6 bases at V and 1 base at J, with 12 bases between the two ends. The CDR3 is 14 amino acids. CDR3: CASSRTARQETQYF. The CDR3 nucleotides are TGTGCCAGCTCGCGGACAGCTCGCCAAGAGACCCAGTACTTC.

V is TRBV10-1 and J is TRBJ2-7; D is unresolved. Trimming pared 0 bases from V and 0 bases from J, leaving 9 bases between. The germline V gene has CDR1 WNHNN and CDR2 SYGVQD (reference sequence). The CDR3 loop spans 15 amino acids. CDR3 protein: CASSESRKSSYEQYF. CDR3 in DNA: TGCGCCAGCAGTGAGTCGAGGAAAAGCTCCTACGAGCAGTACTTC.

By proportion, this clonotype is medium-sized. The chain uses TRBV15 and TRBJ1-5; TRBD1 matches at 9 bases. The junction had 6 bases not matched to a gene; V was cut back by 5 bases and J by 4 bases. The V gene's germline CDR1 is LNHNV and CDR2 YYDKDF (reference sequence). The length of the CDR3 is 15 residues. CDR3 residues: CATSFGQGSNQPQHF. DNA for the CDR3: TGTGCCACCAGCTTTGGACAGGGGTCAAATCAGCCCCAGCATTTT.

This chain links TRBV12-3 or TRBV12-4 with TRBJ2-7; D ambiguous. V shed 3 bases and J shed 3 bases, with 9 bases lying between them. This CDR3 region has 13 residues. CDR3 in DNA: TGTGCCAGCAGTTTGGGCCTATACTACGAGCAGTACTTC. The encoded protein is CASSLGLYYEQYF.

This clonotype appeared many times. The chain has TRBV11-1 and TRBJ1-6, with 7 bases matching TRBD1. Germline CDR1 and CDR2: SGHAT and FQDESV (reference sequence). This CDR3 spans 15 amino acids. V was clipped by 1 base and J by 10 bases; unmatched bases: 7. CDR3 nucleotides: TGTGCCAGCAGCTTAGTACGGGACAGAGGATCACCCCTCCACTTT. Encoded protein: CASSLVRDRGSPLHF.

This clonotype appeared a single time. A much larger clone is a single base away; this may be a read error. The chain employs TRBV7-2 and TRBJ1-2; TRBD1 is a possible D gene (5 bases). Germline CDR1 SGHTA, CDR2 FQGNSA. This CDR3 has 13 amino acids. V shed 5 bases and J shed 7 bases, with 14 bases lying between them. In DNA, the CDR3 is TGTGCCAGCAGCCCGATAGGGGAAGGTGGCTACACCTTC. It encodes CASSPIGEGGYTF.

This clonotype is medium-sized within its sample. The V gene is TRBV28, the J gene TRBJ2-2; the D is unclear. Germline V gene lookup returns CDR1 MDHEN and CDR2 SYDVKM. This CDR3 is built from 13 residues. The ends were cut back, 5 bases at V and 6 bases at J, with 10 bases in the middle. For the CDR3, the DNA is TGTGCCAGCAGTGTCGGATTCTCCGGGGAGCTGTTTTTT. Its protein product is CASSVGFSGELFF.

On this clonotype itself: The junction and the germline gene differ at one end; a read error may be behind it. The chain's CDR3 is CASRPPPNTEAFF. The CDR3 nucleotides read TGCGCCAGCAGGCCCCCTCCTAACACTGAAGCTTTCTTT. The chain uses TRBV27 and TRBJ1-1; D remains unclear. CDR1 and CDR2 from the germline V gene are MNHEY and SMNVEV (reference sequence). This CDR3 contains 13 residues.

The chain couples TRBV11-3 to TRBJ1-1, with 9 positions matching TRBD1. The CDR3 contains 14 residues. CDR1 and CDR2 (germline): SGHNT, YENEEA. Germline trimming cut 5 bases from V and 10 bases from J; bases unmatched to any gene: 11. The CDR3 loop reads CASSPGQGVEGAFF. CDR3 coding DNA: TGTGCCAGCAGCCCGGGACAGGGCGTTGAAGGAGCTTTCTTT.

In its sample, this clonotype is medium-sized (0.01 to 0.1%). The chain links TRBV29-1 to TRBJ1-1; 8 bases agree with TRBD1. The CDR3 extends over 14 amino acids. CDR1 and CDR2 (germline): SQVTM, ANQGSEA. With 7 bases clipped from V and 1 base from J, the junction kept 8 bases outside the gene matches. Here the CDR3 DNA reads TGCAGCGCCAGACAGGGGATGAGGAACACTGAAGCTTTCTTT. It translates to CSARQGMRNTEAFF.

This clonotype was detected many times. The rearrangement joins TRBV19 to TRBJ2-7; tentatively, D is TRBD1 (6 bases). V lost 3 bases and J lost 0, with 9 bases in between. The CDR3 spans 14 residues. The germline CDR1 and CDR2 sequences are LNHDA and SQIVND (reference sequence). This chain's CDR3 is CASSIGDNSYEQYF. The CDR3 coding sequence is TGTGCCAGTAGTATTGGGGACAACTCCTACGAGCAGTACTTC.

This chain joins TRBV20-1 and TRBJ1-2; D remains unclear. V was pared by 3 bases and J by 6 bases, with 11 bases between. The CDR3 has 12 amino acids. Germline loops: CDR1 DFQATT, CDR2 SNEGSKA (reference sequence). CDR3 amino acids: CSASAGFDGYTF. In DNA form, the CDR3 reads TGCAGTGCTAGTGCCGGGTTTGATGGCTACACCTTC.

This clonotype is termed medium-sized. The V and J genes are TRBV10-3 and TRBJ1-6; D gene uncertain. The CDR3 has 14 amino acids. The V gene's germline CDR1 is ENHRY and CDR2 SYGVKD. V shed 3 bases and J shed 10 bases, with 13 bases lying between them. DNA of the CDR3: TGTGCCATCAGTGAATTAGCGGAGACCTCACCCCTCCACTTT. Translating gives CAISELAETSPLHF.

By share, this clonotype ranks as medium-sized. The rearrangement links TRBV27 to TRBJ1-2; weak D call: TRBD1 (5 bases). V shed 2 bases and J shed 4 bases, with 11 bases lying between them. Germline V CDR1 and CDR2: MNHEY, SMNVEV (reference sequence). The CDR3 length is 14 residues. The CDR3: CASSLRAGFYGYTF. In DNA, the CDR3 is TGTGCCAGCAGTTTAAGGGCAGGGTTCTATGGCTACACCTTC.

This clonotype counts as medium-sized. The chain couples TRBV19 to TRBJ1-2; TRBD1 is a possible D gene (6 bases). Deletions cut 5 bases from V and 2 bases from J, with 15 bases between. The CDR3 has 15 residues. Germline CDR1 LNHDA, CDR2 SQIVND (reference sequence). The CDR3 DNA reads TGTGCCAGTAGTGCCCCGGGGGCTTGGAACTATGGCTACACCTTC. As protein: CASSAPGAWNYGYTF.

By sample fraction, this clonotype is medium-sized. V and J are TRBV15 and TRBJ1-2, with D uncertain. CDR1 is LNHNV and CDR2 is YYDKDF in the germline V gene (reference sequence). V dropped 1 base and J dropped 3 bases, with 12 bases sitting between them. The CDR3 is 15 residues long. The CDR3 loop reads CATSRVLASHYGYTF. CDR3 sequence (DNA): TGTGCCACCAGCAGAGTATTGGCGAGTCACTATGGCTACACCTTC.

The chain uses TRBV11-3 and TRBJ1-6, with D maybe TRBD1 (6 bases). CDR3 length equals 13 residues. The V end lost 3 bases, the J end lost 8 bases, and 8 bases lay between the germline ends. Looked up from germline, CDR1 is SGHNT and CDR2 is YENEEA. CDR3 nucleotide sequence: TGTGCCAGCAGCTTTCACAGGGATTCACCCCTCCACTTT. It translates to CASSFHRDSPLHF.

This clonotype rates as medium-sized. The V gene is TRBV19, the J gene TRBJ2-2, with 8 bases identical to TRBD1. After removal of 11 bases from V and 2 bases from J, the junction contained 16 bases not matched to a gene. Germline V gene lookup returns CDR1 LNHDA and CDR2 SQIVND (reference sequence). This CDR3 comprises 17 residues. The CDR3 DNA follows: TGTGCCTCCTTATCCCGGGCAGGGGGCGTTAACACCGGGGAGCTGTTTTTT. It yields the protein CASLSRAGGVNTGELFF.

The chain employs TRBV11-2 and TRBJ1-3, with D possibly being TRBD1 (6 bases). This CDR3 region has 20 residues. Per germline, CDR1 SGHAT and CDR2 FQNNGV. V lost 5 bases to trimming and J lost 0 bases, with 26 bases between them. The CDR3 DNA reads TGTGCCAGCAGCCTGAGGGAACAGGGTACGCTACTGGGCTCTGGAAACACCATATATTTT. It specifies CASSLREQGTLLGSGNTIYF.